This T cell receptor beta chain was documented in a study of blood T cells in healthy people across ages. Looking at the study overall: Researchers report that template switching captured about one barcoded beta molecule per two T cells.

V was cut by 2 bases and J by 0 bases, with 5 bases left in between. This CDR3 is built from 14 residues. Germline values: CDR1 KGHSH, CDR2 LQKENI. Each sample yielded at least 5.5 micrograms of PBMC total RNA. Next came a second PCR, run for about 6 to 12 cycles, which used a sample-barcoded 5' primer along with a J-beta primer mix. Each cDNA molecule, via a template-switch adaptor with 12 random nucleotides, was tagged. TCRdb itself ran the 5' RACE reads through MiXCR, one entry per CDR3 protein. Among over 1,500,000 distinct CDR3 sequences listed, 49% were seen once. Sequenced material: blood. The origin of this receptor is a woman aged 40 to 50 in good health. V and J are TRBV18 and TRBJ1-5; D is ambiguous. Here the CDR3 reads CASSPANSNQPQHF. DNA of the CDR3: TGTGCCAGCTCACCAGCCAATAGCAATCAGCCCCAGCATTTT. Full variable domain (rest looked up from reference TRBV18 and TRBJ1-5): NAGVMQNPRHLVRRRGQEARLRCSPMKGHSHVYWYRQLPEEGLKFMVYLQKENIIDESGMPKERFSAEFPKEGPSILRIQQVVRGDSAAYFCASSPANSNQPQHFGDGTRLSIL.